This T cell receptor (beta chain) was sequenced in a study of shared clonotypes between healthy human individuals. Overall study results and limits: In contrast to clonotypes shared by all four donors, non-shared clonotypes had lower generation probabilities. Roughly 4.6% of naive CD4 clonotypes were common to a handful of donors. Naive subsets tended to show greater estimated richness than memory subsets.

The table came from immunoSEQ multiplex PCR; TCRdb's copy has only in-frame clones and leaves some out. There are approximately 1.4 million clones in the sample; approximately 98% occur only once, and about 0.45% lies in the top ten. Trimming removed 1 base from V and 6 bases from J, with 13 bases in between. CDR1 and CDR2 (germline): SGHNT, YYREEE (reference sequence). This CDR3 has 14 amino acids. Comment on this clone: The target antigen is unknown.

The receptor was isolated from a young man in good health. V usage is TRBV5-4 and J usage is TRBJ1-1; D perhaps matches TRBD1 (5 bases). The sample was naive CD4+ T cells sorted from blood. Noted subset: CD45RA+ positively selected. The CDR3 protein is CASSLKGPPSEAFF. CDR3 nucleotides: TGTGCCAGCAGCTTGAAGGGGCCCCCCTCTGAAGCTTTCTTT.